This is a list of T cell receptor beta chains from one sample in a study of cytomegalovirus exposure and HLA in healthy donors. The protocol was immunoSEQ multiplex PCR, while the TCRdb copy is restricted to in-frame clones and leaves out a portion. This sample has around 200,000 clones; around 62% occur once, and the top ten carry roughly 2.9%. Sequenced material: PBMCs. Source of these receptors: a man in his forties or fifties in good health and CMV-seronegative. Each CDR3 is given with its conserved first and last residue. A D gene is named only where the DNA matches it firmly. Only some rows state a clone size, as once, few, many or a class for expanded clones.

V	J	length	D	size	DNA	CDR3
TRBV10-1	TRBJ1-1	17	.	.	TGCGCCAGTACACGAGGTATCCCGGACATCCCGGGCACTGAAGCTTTCTTT	CASTRGIPDIPGTEAFF
TRBV19	TRBJ2-3	17	TRBD1	.	TGTGCCAGTAGTACCCGGACAGGGTCGGTCAGCACAGATACGCAGTATTTT	CASSTRTGSVSTDTQYF
TRBV11-2	TRBJ1-1	14	TRBD1	.	TGTGCCAGCAGCGCCCAGGGGGCGCGGACTGAAGCTTTCTTT	CASSAQGARTEAFF
TRBV7-2	TRBJ2-7	14	.	few	TGTGCCAGCAGCGCAGAACGGGGGAACTACGAGCAGTACTTC	CASSAERGNYEQYF
TRBV30	TRBJ2-2	14	.	few	TGTGCCTGGACGATCACCCGGGGCACCGGGGAGCTGTTTTTT	CAWTITRGTGELFF
TRBV7-2	TRBJ1-5	17	TRBD1	.	TGTGCCAGCAGCTTAGATCTATGGACAGGGGACGGTCAGCCCCAGCATTTT	CASSLDLWTGDGQPQHF
TRBV5-1	TRBJ2-5	13	TRBD2	.	TGCGCCAGCAGCTATAGCGGGGAAGAGACCCAGTACTTC	CASSYSGEETQYF
TRBV27	TRBJ2-6	21	TRBD1	.	TGTGCCAGCAGTTTATATTACAGCGGGACAGGGTTTCTCTCTGGGGCCAACGTCCTGACTTTC	CASSLYYSGTGFLSGANVLTF
TRBV27	TRBJ2-7	15	TRBD2	.	TGTGCCAGCAGTTTAAGGGAGGGACCTACCTACGAGCAGTACTTC	CASSLREGPTYEQYF
TRBV9	TRBJ2-1	13	.	.	TGTGCCAGCAGCCCCGGGAACTACAATGAGCAGTTCTTC	CASSPGNYNEQFF
TRBV19	TRBJ1-4	14	TRBD1	few	TGTGCCAGTAGTATTGGACAGGGCCGAGAAAAACTGTTTTTT	CASSIGQGREKLFF
TRBV6-5	TRBJ2-3	15	TRBD2	once	TGTGCCAGCAGCCTCCAGCGGGGGAGCACAGATACGCAGTATTTT	CASSLQRGSTDTQYF
TRBV4-2	TRBJ2-2	15	.	.	TGTGCCAGCAGCGAAGTGCCAGGGACTTTCGGGGAGCTGTTTTTT	CASSEVPGTFGELFF
TRBV29-1	TRBJ2-7	13	TRBD1	.	TGCAGCGTCGAAGGGACAGGGGCCTACGAGCAGTACTTC	CSVEGTGAYEQYF
TRBV5-1	TRBJ2-2	14	.	.	TGCGCCAGCAGCTTGCAGATCCTGACCGGGGAGCTGTTTTTT	CASSLQILTGELFF
TRBV5-1	TRBJ2-3	15	.	.	TGCGCCAGCAGCTTCGGACTGGCCAGCACAGATACGCAGTATTTT	CASSFGLASTDTQYF
TRBV21-1	TRBJ2-7	15	.	few	TGTGCCAGCAGCAAAGCGCAGGGACTTTTCTACGAGCAGTACTTC	CASSKAQGLFYEQYF
TRBV19	TRBJ2-1	15	TRBD2	.	TGTGCCAGTAGTATGGGCGGGGGCTCCTACAATGAGCAGTTCTTC	CASSMGGGSYNEQFF
TRBV7-2	TRBJ1-2	11	.	few	TGTGCCAGTACAAGTGCATATGGCTACACCTTC	CASTSAYGYTF
TRBV30	TRBJ2-2	14	.	few	TGTGCCTGGAGTGTAACTCTCGAGACCGGGGAGCTGTTTTTT	CAWSVTLETGELFF
TRBV6-6	TRBJ1-5	15	.	.	TGTGCCAGCAGTTACGCAGACAGTAGCAATCAGCCCCAGCATTTT	CASSYADSSNQPQHF
TRBV10-3	TRBJ1-2	14	TRBD1	few	TGTGCCATCGGGGACAGGGAAGGGAACTATGGCTACACCTTC	CAIGDREGNYGYTF
TRBV11-2	TRBJ1-5	14	.	.	TGTGCCAGCAGCTTAGCTGGGGGGGACCAGCCCCAGCATTTT	CASSLAGGDQPQHF
TRBV29-1	TRBJ2-5	14	.	.	TGCAGCGTTGAGAGCAAGGGAGATCGAGAGACCCAGTACTTC	CSVESKGDRETQYF
TRBV27	TRBJ1-5	15	.	.	TGTGCCAGCACCAGTCAGGGTTCCCGCAATCAGCCCCAGCATTTT	CASTSQGSRNQPQHF
TRBV28	TRBJ1-2	15	.	.	TGTGCCAGCAGTTTAGGCACGGGACACACCTATGGCTACACCTTC	CASSLGTGHTYGYTF
TRBV27	TRBJ2-3	15	.	.	TGTGCCAGCAGTTTAAGCAGGGGGGCTCAGTTTCTGTCGAATTTT	CASSLSRGAQFLSNF
TRBV10-3	TRBJ1-1	14	TRBD1	.	TGTGCCATCAGGGGACAGGGAATGAACACTGAAGCTTTCTTT	CAIRGQGMNTEAFF
TRBV5-4	TRBJ2-1	16	TRBD1	.	TGTGCCAGCAGCCCGGGACAGGCCAGCTCCTACAATGAGCAGTTCTTC	CASSPGQASSYNEQFF
TRBV9	TRBJ2-1	15	TRBD2	few	TGTGCCAGCAGCGTAGAGGCTAGCGGTTTCAATGAGCAGTTCTTC	CASSVEASGFNEQFF
TRBV2	TRBJ2-1	15	TRBD2	few	TGTGCCAGCAAAGGGGAAGCGGGGGGGCAGAGTGAGCAGTTCTTC	CASKGEAGGQSEQFF
TRBV6-1	TRBJ1-1	13	.	.	TGTGCCAGCAGTGAAGCCTACAGGGTCGAAGCTTTCTTT	CASSEAYRVEAFF
TRBV9	TRBJ2-5	14	.	.	TGTGCCAGCAGCCAGACAGGAAACCAAGAGACCCAGTACTTC	CASSQTGNQETQYF
TRBV18	TRBJ2-4	14	.	few	TGTGCCAGCTCCAAATCAGAGACTAAAAACATTCAGTACTTC	CASSKSETKNIQYF
TRBV7-2	TRBJ2-7	13	.	.	TGTGCCAGCAAGAGTTTAGGGGCCTTCGAGCAGTACTTC	CASKSLGAFEQYF
TRBV6-1	TRBJ2-1	16	TRBD2	.	TGTGCCAGCAGTGTCACTCCTAGCGGGAGGTTCGATGAGCAGTTCTTC	CASSVTPSGRFDEQFF
TRBV7-9	TRBJ2-6	15	.	.	TGTGCCAGCAGCTTGGAGGGGACTGGGGCCAACGTCCTGACTTTC	CASSLEGTGANVLTF
TRBV5-1	TRBJ2-1	13	TRBD2	.	TGCGCCAGCAGTATGGCGGGAGTTATAGAGCAGTTCTTC	CASSMAGVIEQFF
TRBV4-2	TRBJ2-3	19	TRBD2	.	TGTGCCAGCAGCCAAGAGTTTAGCGGGAGGGCTCTCAGCACAGATACGCAGTATTTT	CASSQEFSGRALSTDTQYF
TRBV9	TRBJ2-7	16	.	few	TGTGCCAGCAGCGTAGGAGCGGGCATTGGCACCTACGAGCAGTACTTC	CASSVGAGIGTYEQYF
TRBV13	TRBJ2-7	15	TRBD1	.	TGTGCCAGCAGCTTAGGAGGGACAGGGCGGTACGAGCAGTACTTC	CASSLGGTGRYEQYF
TRBV6-4	TRBJ2-5	14	.	.	TGTGCCAGCAGTCTAAAGGAGGGGTCAGAGACCCAGTACTTC	CASSLKEGSETQYF
TRBV19	TRBJ2-7	12	.	.	TGTGCCAGTAGTATAAAGGGGTTCGAGCAGTACTTC	CASSIKGFEQYF
TRBV10-3	TRBJ1-4	13	.	.	TGTGCCATCAGTGGAAGGAGGGGTGAAAAACTGTTTTTT	CAISGRRGEKLFF
TRBV19	TRBJ2-1	14	.	.	TGTGCCAGTAAGGTTGCTAGCGGGACAGGTGAGCAGTTCTTC	CASKVASGTGEQFF
TRBV7-9	TRBJ1-4	13	.	.	TGTGCCAGCAGCTTCCAAACGGGTGAAAAACTGTTTTTT	CASSFQTGEKLFF
TRBV29-1	TRBJ2-2	13	TRBD1	.	TGCAGCGTTGTTCAGGGGGCGACCGGGGAGCTGTTTTTT	CSVVQGATGELFF
TRBV27	TRBJ1-1	13	TRBD1	.	TGTGCCAGTACAGGGGGCCCAGGCACTGAAGCTTTCTTT	CASTGGPGTEAFF
TRBV5-5	TRBJ2-2	15	.	.	TGTGCCAGCAGCTTGGCGGCTCGAGGTGGCGGGGAGCTGTTTTTT	CASSLAARGGGELFF
TRBV6-1	TRBJ2-1	15	.	few	TGTGCCAGCAGTGAAGCGGGGGTAGCGGTTAATGAGCAGTTCTTC	CASSEAGVAVNEQFF
TRBV27	TRBJ2-7	14	TRBD2	.	TGTGCCAGCAGTTCTCGGGAGGCCCTCTACGAGCAGTACTTC	CASSSREALYEQYF
TRBV6-5	TRBJ2-1	16	TRBD2	once	TGTGCCAGCAGTTACTCCGCAGGACTAGCAGACAATGAGCAGTTCTTC	CASSYSAGLADNEQFF
TRBV6-1	TRBJ2-2	15	TRBD1	few	TGTGCCAGCAGTGGTAGACAGGGGGCCGCCGGGGAGCTGTTTTTT	CASSGRQGAAGELFF
TRBV18	TRBJ2-7	13	.	.	TGTGCCAGCTCACCGGGCGTCGGGGACGAGCAGTACTTC	CASSPGVGDEQYF
TRBV28	TRBJ1-4	13	TRBD1	.	TGTGCCATCGCAGAGGGACAGGATGAAAAACTGTTTTTT	CAIAEGQDEKLFF
TRBV6-5	TRBJ2-7	14	.	.	TGTGCCAGCAGTGTTCCGGGACAAGCCTACGAGCAGTACTTC	CASSVPGQAYEQYF
TRBV7-9	TRBJ1-6	13	TRBD1	.	TGTGCCAGCAGTCTCACAGGGGATTCACCCCTCCACTTT	CASSLTGDSPLHF